This T cell receptor (beta chain) was sequenced for a study of PD-1 blockade in classical Hodgkin lymphoma. The germline V gene encodes CDR1 SGHDT and CDR2 YYEEEE. This CDR3 is 14 amino acids long. V gave up 1 base and J gave up 4 bases, with 11 bases separating them. In regard to this clone: Its cognate antigen is unknown.

Time point in this sample: newly diagnosed, previously untreated cHL patient sample. Comparison came from newly diagnosed, untreated classical Hodgkin lymphoma PBMCs. Sequencing used immunoSEQ multiplex PCR; TCRdb keeps in-frame clones, though not all of them. The table includes some 49,000 clones, roughly 93% detected once. Findings and caveats of the study: Diminished baseline TCR diversity has been reported in newly diagnosed patients relative to healthy donors. What caused the repertoire differences, perhaps disease activity or prior therapy, remains undefined.

The sequencing input was peripheral blood mononuclear cells (PBMCs). The clonotype was recovered from a human donor with classical Hodgkin lymphoma. The chain employs TRBV5-6 and TRBJ1-1; D gene unclear. The CDR3 DNA follows: TGTGCCAGCAGCTTGACCCGGACCCGCACTGAAGCTTTCTTT. It is translated as CASSLTRTRTEAFF. The whole variable domain, remainder taken from reference TRBV5-6 and TRBJ1-1, is DAGVTQSPTHLIKTRGQQVTLRCSPKSGHDTVSWYQQALGQGPQFIFQYYEEEERQRGNFPDRFSGHQFPNYSSELNVNALLLGDSALYLCASSLTRTRTEAFFGQGTRLTVV.